Listed here are 27 T cell receptor beta chains from one sample, sequenced in a study of blood T cell repertoires in COVID-19. The method was immunoSEQ multiplex PCR; TCRdb's version includes in-frame clones alone and lacks a portion of them. The sample holds 200,000 to 250,000 clones, roughly 85% seen once. The sample was peripheral blood. The receptor set was obtained from a woman older than 75 with acute or convalescent COVID-19.

This clone has a handful of counts. This chain links TRBV5-1 with TRBJ1-1, with 7 bases lining up with TRBD1. The CDR3 runs to 13 residues. Per germline, CDR1 SGHRS and CDR2 YFSETQ. The V and J ends lost 2 bases and 3 bases, in that order; junction bases with no gene match: 1. The CDR3 here is CASSFDRDTEAFF. CDR3 DNA sequence: TGCGCCAGCAGCTTCGACAGGGACACTGAAGCTTTCTTT.

This CDR3 reads CASTPGTDTEAFF. As DNA, the CDR3 is TGTGCCAGCACCCCGGGGACAGACACTGAAGCTTTCTTT. The gene calls are TRBV27 and TRBJ1-1; TRBD1 matches at 7 bases. The germline gives CDR1 MNHEY, CDR2 SMNVEV (reference sequence). Trimming at V came to 7 bases and at J to 3 bases, leaving 5 bases not matched to a gene. The CDR3 has 13 residues.

The chain has TRBV5-1 and TRBJ1-1; perhaps TRBD1 as D (6 bases). CDR1 SGHRS and CDR2 YFSETQ come from the germline V gene. V was cut by 4 bases and J by 0 bases, with 10 bases left in between. The CDR3 runs to 14 residues. This chain's CDR3 is CASSDGTMNTEAFF. For the CDR3, the DNA is TGCGCCAGCAGCGACGGGACAATGAACACTGAAGCTTTCTTT. Full variable domain (remainder filled in from reference TRBV5-1 and TRBJ1-1): KAGVTQTPRYLIKTRGQQVTLSCSPISGHRSVSWYQQTPGQGLQFLFEYFSETQRNKGNFPGRFSGRQFSNSRSEMNVSTLELGDSALYLCASSDGTMNTEAFFGQGTRLTVV.

The chain is built from TRBV2 and TRBJ2-7, with no clear D. CDR1 and CDR2 (germline): SNHLY, FYNNEI. The CDR3 totals 15 residues. V was trimmed by 4 bases and J by 0 bases, leaving 13 bases between them. The CDR3 DNA reads TGTGCCAGCAGTGTGTCCCGAACCAGCTCCTACGAGCAGTACTTC. Its translation: CASSVSRTSSYEQYF.

This CDR3 is CAFARGANYGYTF. CDR3 sequence (DNA): TGTGCCTTCGCCCGGGGTGCTAACTATGGCTACACCTTC. The V gene is TRBV6-5, the J gene TRBJ1-2; D is unclear. Germline CDR1 is MNHEY and CDR2 is SVGAGI. The V and J ends lost 11 bases and 0 bases respectively, with 13 bases between them. The CDR3 covers 13 residues.

J is TRBJ1-2 and V is TRBV5-1; 8 nucleotides match TRBD1. From germline, CDR1 is SGHRS and CDR2 YFSETQ. The CDR3 runs 12 residues. V trimming: 5 bases; J trimming: 6 bases; junction bases outside the gene matches: 3. CDR3 residues: CASSWTGHGYTF. The CDR3 DNA reads TGCGCCAGCAGTTGGACAGGGCATGGCTACACCTTC.

On this clone: Other nucleotide sequences from this sample produce the same CDR3. The chain uses TRBV3-1 (or the pseudogene TRBV3-2) and TRBJ1-5; 8 bases line up with TRBD1. This CDR3 is built from 14 residues. Germline V CDR1 and CDR2: LGHDT, YNNKEL (reference sequence). V gave up 1 base and J gave up 4 bases; unmatched junction bases: 0. The CDR3 region is CASSQGQGNQPQHF. For the CDR3, the DNA is TGTGCCAGCAGCCAAGGACAGGGGAATCAGCCCCAGCATTTT.

The V gene is TRBV19, the J gene TRBJ1-3, with D perhaps matching TRBD1 (5 bases). The CDR3 runs 15 residues. Between the trimmed V and J ends, which lost 11 bases and 3 bases, there was a span of 20 bases. Germline V gene data show CDR1 as LNHDA and CDR2 as SQIVND (reference sequence). The CDR3 reads CAVHQGSLFGNTIYF. CDR3 sequence (DNA): TGTGCCGTGCATCAGGGTTCGCTCTTTGGAAACACCATATATTTT.

The chain combines TRBV5-1 with TRBJ2-7, with TRBD1 identical over 7 bases. V was clipped by 3 bases and J by 2 bases; unmatched bases: 5. Germline values: CDR1 SGHRS, CDR2 YFSETQ. The CDR3 has 14 residues. For the CDR3, the DNA is TGCGCCAGCAGCTCGACAGGGACGACCTACGAGCAGTACTTC. This gives the protein CASSSTGTTYEQYF.

Written as DNA, the CDR3 is TGTGCCAGCAGTTACGGGCAGGGGCTAAATAATTCACCCCTCCACTTT. Protein: CASSYGQGLNNSPLHF. The rearrangement joins TRBV6-5 to TRBJ1-6, with a weak D call TRBD1 (6 bases). The CDR3 contains 16 residues. Germline lookup yields CDR1 MNHEY and CDR2 SVGAGI. Trimming removed 2 bases from V and 5 bases from J, with 13 bases in between.

The CDR3 sequence: CASSIGRFYSNQPQHF. The CDR3 coding sequence is TGTGCCAGTAGTATAGGGAGGTTTTATAGCAATCAGCCCCAGCATTTT. This sequence joins TRBV19 and TRBJ1-5; D unresolved. Per the germline V gene, CDR1 is LNHDA and CDR2 is SQIVND (reference sequence). The CDR3 totals 16 residues. Trimming cost V 1 base and J 0 bases, with 10 bases left between them.

In nucleotides, the CDR3 is TGTGCCAGCAGTCGAACGGGACAGAATACCTACGAGCAGTACTTC. It is translated as CASSRTGQNTYEQYF. V is TRBV7-6 and J is TRBJ2-7; 7 nucleotides line up with TRBD1. V lost 6 bases to trimming and J lost 2 bases; unmatched junction nucleotides: 10. CDR3 size: 15 residues. The germline V gene has CDR1 SGHVS and CDR2 FNYEAQ.

The chain combines TRBV3-1 (or the pseudogene TRBV3-2) with TRBJ2-3; D unclear. Trimming removed 1 base from V and 3 bases from J, with 8 bases in between. Germline loops: CDR1 LGHDT, CDR2 YNNKEL (reference sequence). The CDR3 covers 14 residues. CDR3 bases: TGTGCCAGCAGCCAAGTCAGACTGACAGATACGCAGTATTTT. Its protein product is CASSQVRLTDTQYF.

This chain uses TRBV27 with TRBJ2-2; possible D gene TRBD1, 6 bases. V lost 7 bases, J lost 7 bases, and 19 bases lay in between. The CDR3 length is 15 residues. Germline CDR1 is MNHEY and CDR2 is SMNVEV (reference sequence). The CDR3 nucleotides are TGTGCCAGCAAATCCCCAAGGACAGTGGTCGGGGAGCTGTTTTTT. Amino acids: CASKSPRTVVGELFF.

This clone was observed once. The rearrangement uses TRBV2 and TRBJ2-3; TRBD2 matches at 11 bases. Germline CDR1 SNHLY, CDR2 FYNNEI. With 8 bases clipped from V and 9 bases from J, the junction kept 7 bases outside the gene matches. The CDR3 totals 13 residues. The CDR3 nucleotides are TGTGCCAGCGGGTACCTAGCGGGGGGAACGCAGTATTTT. Its protein is CASGYLAGGTQYF.

The rearrangement links TRBV13 to TRBJ1-1, with a tentative D call TRBD1 (5 bases). Germline CDR1 PRHDT, CDR2 FYEKMQ (reference sequence). This CDR3 has 14 amino acids. V shed 2 bases and J shed 4 bases, with 11 bases lying between them. The CDR3 coding sequence is TGTGCCAGCAGCTTATCAGGGATGGTCACTGAAGCTTTCTTT. Its translation: CASSLSGMVTEAFF.

This chain joins TRBV7-2 and TRBJ2-5, with TRBD1 as a possible D gene (6 bases). Looked up from germline, CDR1 is SGHTA and CDR2 is FQGNSA. V lost 2 bases and J lost 4, with 17 bases in between. CDR3 length equals 16 residues. As DNA, the CDR3 is TGTGCCAGCAGCTTAACCTTGGGGGCGCCGGGAGAGACCCAGTACTTC. It codes for CASSLTLGAPGETQYF.

This clone was observed a single time. Other nucleotide sequences in the sample specify the same CDR3. The CDR3 loop reads CASSMGRGGSSTDTQYF. DNA of the CDR3: TGTGCCAGTAGTATGGGGCGGGGGGGCTCTAGCACAGATACGCAGTATTTT. This sequence joins TRBV19 and TRBJ2-3; 9 bases match TRBD2. V shed 3 bases, J shed 0 bases, and the junction held 7 bases outside the gene matches. Germline CDR1 and CDR2: LNHDA and SQIVND (reference sequence). This CDR3 contains 17 residues.

The chain combines TRBV19 with TRBJ2-5, with 8 bases fitting TRBD2. Unmatched junction bases numbered 13, after V lost 5 bases and J lost 5 bases. The CDR3 totals 16 residues. Germline V gene data show CDR1 as LNHDA and CDR2 as SQIVND (reference sequence). CDR3 nucleotides: TGTGCCAGTAGTGAAATCTTCGGGGGGGCAAGGGAGACCCAGTACTTC. Translated: CASSEIFGGARETQYF.

The chain has TRBV29-1 and TRBJ2-7; possibly TRBD1 for D (6 bases). From germline, CDR1 is SQVTM and CDR2 ANQGSEA. The V end was cut by 4 bases, the J end by 2 bases, with 6 bases between. This CDR3 contains 11 residues. The CDR3 here is CSVGQAYEQYF. The CDR3 nucleotides are TGCAGCGTTGGACAGGCCTACGAGCAGTACTTC.

The table lists this clone with a few counts. At the DNA level, this CDR3 is encoded by other sequences in the same sample as well. The chain combines TRBV19 with TRBJ2-3; 10 bases are shared with TRBD2. With 3 bases clipped from V and 2 bases from J, the junction kept 5 bases outside the gene matches. From germline, CDR1 is LNHDA and CDR2 SQIVND (reference sequence). This CDR3 region has 16 residues. The CDR3 loop reads CASSMRLAGDTDTQYF. The CDR3 DNA sequence: TGTGCCAGTAGTATGAGGCTAGCGGGGGACACAGATACGCAGTATTTT. The whole variable domain, remainder taken from reference TRBV19 and TRBJ2-3, is DGGITQSPKYLFRKEGQNVTLSCEQNLNHDAMYWYRQDPGQGLRLIYYSQIVNDFQKGDIAEGYSVSREKKESFPLTVTSAQKNPTAFYLCASSMRLAGDTDTQYFGPGTRLTVL.

The rearrangement links TRBV5-4 to TRBJ1-6; 8 bases fit TRBD1. The CDR3 loop spans 18 amino acids. Germline CDR1 and CDR2: SGHNT and YYREEE (reference sequence). V shed 1 base and J 5 bases; nucleotides not matched to a gene: 11. CDR3 nucleotides: TGTGCCAGCAGCTTGCGGCAGGGGGCGAGGTCCCATAATTCACCCCTCCACTTT. This translates into CASSLRQGARSHNSPLHF.

This chain connects TRBV11-2 to TRBJ1-1; the match to TRBD1 covers 7 bases. Trimming at V came to 4 bases and at J to 5 bases, leaving 13 bases not matched to a gene. CDR1 and CDR2 from the germline V gene are SGHAT and FQNNGV. The CDR3 is made up of 16 amino acids. The CDR3 bases are TGTGCCAGCAGCTCCTCAGGGGGTGGTATTATGACTGAAGCTTTCTTT. Residues: CASSSSGGGIMTEAFF.

V gene TRBV19 combines with J gene TRBJ1-4; D unclear. V gave up 7 bases and J gave up 0 bases, with 12 bases separating them. The germline V gene has CDR1 LNHDA and CDR2 SQIVND (reference sequence). The CDR3 spans 15 residues. The CDR3 nucleotides are TGTGCCAGTAAGGTCGGGGATGCAACTAATGAAAAACTGTTTTTT. Translating gives CASKVGDATNEKLFF.

The genes are TRBV9 and TRBJ1-2, with D unclear. This CDR3 comprises 12 residues. Trimming left V 3 bases short and J 4 bases short, with 7 bases between. Germline-derived CDR1 and CDR2 are SGDLS and YYNGEE. CDR3 in amino acids: CASSARAYGYTF. CDR3 in DNA: TGTGCCAGCAGCGCGCGGGCCTATGGCTACACCTTC.

This sequence joins TRBV18 and TRBJ2-2, with 9 bases fitting TRBD1. The CDR3 is 16 amino acids. Germline loops: CDR1 KGHSH, CDR2 LQKENI. The trim removed 3 bases at V and 5 bases at J, leaving 7 bases unmatched. CDR3 amino acids: CASSPGQGLVTGELFF. The CDR3 DNA is TGTGCCAGCTCACCGGGACAGGGACTTGTTACCGGGGAGCTGTTTTTT.

The V gene is TRBV4-3, the J gene TRBJ1-5; D may be TRBD1 (5 bases). CDR3 size: 13 residues. Trimming pared 0 bases from V and 9 bases from J, leaving 9 bases between. Germline CDR1 reads LGHNA; CDR2 reads YSLEER. The CDR3 DNA reads as TGCGCCAGCAGCCAAGATCTGGGGGGGCCCCAGCATTTT. Translation gives CASSQDLGGPQHF.